This T cell receptor (beta chain) comes out of a study of blood T cell repertoires in COVID-19 (TCRdb year 2020). Describing the broader study: Collaborator samples came from the United States, Italy and Spain and covered acute and convalescent phases of COVID-19. The prospective study material was composed of cDNA or gDNA derived from T cells, B-cell-depleted T cells, or PBMCs. The dataset comprised deeply sampled blood TCRbeta repertoires from subjects exposed to, actively infected with, or recovered from COVID-19. The repertoires were released in a freely available public database intended as a resource for research on the immune response to SARS-CoV-2. The samples were drawn from the first 160 participants of the ongoing ImmuneRACE study and from some 1,300 subjects provided by 6 global collaborators. A de-identified subject ID, COVID-19 status, age in years and sex were almost always included in the sample metadata. HLA class I and class II types, where available, came from metadata supplied by the sample provider rather than from assay-based typing.

Concerning this clone itself: Its specific antigen is unknown. Base-call qualities are not available, and no considerably larger clone is one nucleotide away.

CDR1 SGHNT and CDR2 YYREEE were looked up in the germline V gene (reference sequence). There are 13 amino acids in the CDR3, from cysteine to phenylalanine inclusive. The retained sequence is limited to the CDR3, 39 bases, with the frame set at the first base. V is clipped by 4 bases and J by 5 bases, and the sequence between their germline boundaries is 9 bases long. The immunoSEQ Assay, a bias-controlled multiplex PCR, was used to amplify TCRbeta CDR3 regions from genomic DNA. The paper's data handling went like this. Nucleated cell counts per sample were estimated from amplification of reference gene primers within the assay. To quantify the absolute abundance of each unique TCRbeta CDR3 rearrangement, sequence reads were collapsed and filtered. Productive Simpson clonality was computed per sample as the square root of Simpson's diversity index over productive rearrangements. The table was pulled from immuneACCESS by TCRdb, which kept in-frame rearrangements only. Such tables lose some clones; where checked, under half of the loss comes from unresolved V genes, and the rest has no known cause. V and J calls and clone size follow that table, whereas D and trimming were derived from the DNA. This sample holds 350,000 to 450,000 clones; approximately 86% were observed only once. The ten largest clones capture 7.1% of the sample.

At one collaborating source in Seattle, patients were enrolled during active infection and were followed longitudinally through the course of disease. Each collaborating institution followed its own protocols to collect whole blood in K2EDTA tubes. For TCRbeta analysis, collaborators shipped samples as frozen whole blood, isolated PBMCs, or DNA extracted from either of those sample types. The study at large found these results: How much clinical and demographic metadata was included differed by source and by participant, and the metadata was provided uncurated.

The chain joins TRBV5-4 to TRBJ2-2; too little of a D gene remains to name it. The sample consisted of peripheral blood. The TCR was taken from a woman aged 55-69 years with COVID-19, enrolled during active disease. The CDR3 protein: CASSRLVTGELFF. The DNA sequence is as follows: TGTGCCAGCAGCCGTCTTGTAACCGGGGAGCTGTTTTTT.